What follows are 3 T cell receptor beta chains derived from one specimen sequenced in a study of TIL therapy for anti-PD-1-resistant metastatic lung cancer. Time point defined: pre-treatment sample, taken before nivolumab and TIL therapy. Tumor tissue came from excised metastases, mostly pleural nodules or supraclavicular lymph nodes. The immunoSEQ assay was v3. The protocol was immunoSEQ multiplex PCR, while the TCRdb copy is restricted to in-frame clones and leaves out a portion. The profile shows about 7,500 clones, roughly four fifths of them singletons. Source: tumor tissue, taken at baseline. Receptors were obtained from a person aged 25-85 years with non-small cell lung cancer.

The CDR3 bases are TGTGCCAGCAGTTTCCGGACACCCATGGGGGAGACCCAGTACTTC. This codes for CASSFRTPMGETQYF. The chain has TRBV28 and TRBJ2-5; D perhaps matches TRBD1 (5 bases). The CDR3 runs to 15 residues. From germline, CDR1 is MDHEN and CDR2 SYDVKM. The germline V and J ends were trimmed by 3 bases and 5 bases, with 16 bases remaining between them. Supplemented by reference TRBV28 and TRBJ2-5, the full variable domain reads DVKVTQSSRYLVKRTGEKVFLECVQDMDHENMFWYRQDPGLGLRLIYFSYDVKMKEKGDIPEGYSVSREKKERFSLILESASTNQTSMYLCASSFRTPMGETQYFGPGTRLLVL.

The gene calls are TRBV27 and TRBJ1-2, with D unresolved. The CDR3 has 14 residues. Trimming left V 5 bases short and J 4 bases short, with 14 bases between. CDR1 MNHEY and CDR2 SMNVEV come from the germline V gene (reference sequence). CDR3 in amino acids: CASSPLGVGYGYTF. DNA for the CDR3: TGTGCCAGCAGTCCGCTCGGGGTTGGCTATGGCTACACCTTC.

This rearrangement joins TRBV5-5 to TRBJ2-2; the match to TRBD1 covers 7 bases. Germline loops: CDR1 SGHKS, CDR2 YYEKEE (reference sequence). V gave up 1 base and J gave up 2 bases; unmatched junction bases: 2. CDR3 length: 15 amino acids. This chain's CDR3 is CASSLTGANTGELFF. The CDR3 DNA reads as TGTGCCAGCAGCTTGACAGGGGCAAACACCGGGGAGCTGTTTTTT. The full variable domain, with the rest looked up from reference TRBV5-5 and TRBJ2-2, is DAGVTQSPTHLIKTRGQQVTLRCSPISGHKSVSWYQQVLGQGPQFIFQYYEKEERGRGNFPDRFSARQFPNYSSELNVNALLLGDSALYLCASSLTGANTGELFFGEGSRLTVL.